These T cell receptor beta chains were read from a single sample in a study of T cell responses to AZD1222 COVID-19 vaccine. TCRdb's copy holds only in-frame clones and misses some; the assay was immunoSEQ multiplex PCR. The sample has fewer than 150,000 clones; about nine tenths are singletons. The starting material was peripheral blood, obtained on day 0 of AZD1222 vaccination. Receptors were obtained from an adult in good health. The CDR3 runs from the conserved cysteine through the conserved F or W. D genes are given only for firm matches. Size is stated for part of the rows, as once, few or many counts, or as a class when the clone is expanded.

j_call d_call v_call clone_size cdr3_aa cdr3_nt
TRBJ1-1 TRBD1 TRBV30 once CAWSAQGVGEAFF TGTGCCTGGAGCGCACAGGGGGTGGGTGAAGCTTTCTTT
TRBJ1-2 - TRBV6-1 once CASSDRVPTGSNGYTF TGTGCCAGCAGTGACCGAGTACCTACCGGGTCTAATGGCTACACCTTC
TRBJ2-7 - TRBV5-4 - CASSLVPGNEQYF TGTGCCAGCAGCTTGGTTCCGGGCAACGAGCAGTACTTC
TRBJ2-2 - TRBV12-3/TRBV12-4 - CASSLGGTGELFF TGTGCCAGCAGTTTGGGGGGCACCGGGGAGCTGTTTTTT
TRBJ1-2 - TRBV3-1/TRBV3-2 - CASSQMTGNYGYTF TGTGCCAGCAGCCAAATGACGGGGAACTATGGCTACACCTTC
TRBJ2-7 - TRBV3-1/TRBV3-2 - CASSQVGTARFYEQYF TGTGCCAGCAGCCAAGTTGGTACAGCGCGGTTCTACGAGCAGTACTTC
TRBJ2-4 - TRBV6-1 - CASSEAGLNIQYF TGTGCCAGCAGTGAAGCAGGGTTAAACATTCAGTACTTC
TRBJ1-2 - TRBV5-6 few CASSFLSAGEHEGYTF TGTGCCAGCAGCTTCCTGTCGGCAGGGGAACACGAAGGCTACACCTTC
TRBJ1-1 - TRBV18 - CASSPGHLNTEAFF TGTGCCAGCTCACCGGGACACTTGAACACTGAAGCTTTCTTT
TRBJ1-6 - TRBV6-5 - CASSYRDNSPLHF TGTGCCAGCAGTTACAGAGATAATTCACCCCTCCACTTT
TRBJ1-5 - TRBV19 - CASHSGGVGQPQHF TGTGCCAGTCATAGCGGAGGGGTGGGTCAGCCCCAGCATTTT
TRBJ1-2 - TRBV6-5 - CASSYPGDGGYTF TGTGCCAGCAGTTACCCCGGGGATGGGGGCTACACCTTC
TRBJ1-1 - TRBV9 once CASSEQGIMNTEAFF TGTGCCAGCAGCGAACAGGGTATAATGAACACTGAAGCTTTCTTT
TRBJ1-3 - TRBV11-2 - CASSSVRGSGNTIYF TGTGCCAGCAGCTCGGTCAGGGGTTCTGGAAACACCATATATTTT
TRBJ2-7 TRBD2 TRBV11-2 - CASSFLRTSGGTGRDEQYF TGTGCCAGCAGCTTCCTTAGGACTAGCGGGGGCACCGGGCGGGACGAGCAGTACTTC
TRBJ2-1 TRBD1 TRBV2 - CASSRQGARNEQFF TGTGCCAGCAGTAGACAGGGGGCGCGTAATGAGCAGTTCTTC
TRBJ2-7 - TRBV11-2 - CASSYPGEGEQYF TGTGCCAGCAGCTACCCGGGAGAGGGCGAGCAGTACTTC
TRBJ1-4 - TRBV18 - CASSPAFGNDYEKLFF TGTGCCAGCTCACCCGCGTTCGGGAACGACTATGAAAAACTGTTTTTT
TRBJ1-1 - TRBV19 - CASSIGGPNTEAFF TGTGCCAGTAGTATAGGTGGGCCGAACACTGAAGCTTTCTTT
TRBJ1-5 TRBD1 TRBV15 - CATSRDGQGNQPQHF TGTGCCACCAGCAGGGACGGACAGGGGAATCAGCCCCAGCATTTT
TRBJ2-1 - TRBV19 - CAAGRNEQFF TGTGCCGCAGGGAGAAATGAGCAGTTCTTC
TRBJ2-3 TRBD1 TRBV28 - CASSSGQRTQYF TGTGCCAGCAGTTCGGGACAGCGGACGCAGTATTTT
TRBJ2-5 - TRBV28 - CASSSGQQQETQYF TGTGCCAGCAGTTCTGGACAGCAACAAGAGACCCAGTACTTC
TRBJ2-1 - TRBV12-3/TRBV12-4 - CASSLSYEQFF TGTGCCAGCAGTTTATCATATGAGCAGTTCTTC
TRBJ1-1 TRBD1 TRBV11-2 once CASTRRDRGMNTEAFF TGTGCCAGCACCCGACGGGACAGGGGAATGAACACTGAAGCTTTCTTT
TRBJ1-1 - TRBV7-9 - CASSLAVLNTEAFF TGTGCCAGCAGCTTAGCCGTCTTGAACACTGAAGCTTTCTTT
TRBJ1-2 - TRBV14 - CASSQKYPQGNYGYTF TGTGCCAGCAGCCAGAAGTACCCACAGGGAAACTATGGCTACACCTTC
TRBJ2-1 TRBD2 TRBV9 - CASSKPGLAVGEQFF TGTGCCAGCAGCAAGCCGGGACTAGCAGTCGGTGAGCAGTTCTTC
TRBJ1-1 - TRBV18 - CASSGGANTEAFF TGTGCCAGCTCGGGGGGCGCGAACACTGAAGCTTTCTTT
TRBJ2-7 TRBD2 TRBV7-9 - CASRDSGSSYEQYF TGTGCCAGCAGAGATAGCGGGAGCTCCTACGAGCAGTACTTC
TRBJ1-6 - TRBV6-5 - CASSPRGFNSPLHF TGTGCCAGCAGCCCACGTGGGTTCAATTCACCCCTCCACTTT
TRBJ2-5 TRBD2 TRBV7-2 - CASSTGLAGLSETQYF TGTGCCAGCAGCACCGGACTAGCGGGATTATCAGAGACCCAGTACTTC
TRBJ1-1 - TRBV12-3/TRBV12-4 - CASSLARGKSFF TGTGCCAGCAGTTTAGCGCGGGGGAAGTCTTTCTTT
TRBJ1-1 - TRBV6-5 - CASSYLVNTEAFF TGTGCCAGCAGTTACCTGGTGAACACTGAAGCTTTCTTT
TRBJ1-5 - TRBV6-1 many CASSEGYSNQPQHF TGTGCCAGCAGTGAAGGGTATAGCAATCAGCCCCAGCATTTT
TRBJ1-1 - TRBV6-5 - CASSYAGSEAFF TGTGCCAGCAGTTACGCCGGCTCTGAAGCTTTCTTT
TRBJ2-2 - TRBV7-9 - CASSQTSTGELFF TGTGCCAGCAGCCAAACGAGCACCGGGGAGCTGTTTTTT
TRBJ2-7 - TRBV6-4 - CASSPGPYDEQYF TGTGCCAGCAGCCCGGGACCCTATGACGAGCAGTACTTC
TRBJ1-1 - TRBV1 - CTSSHTGTSNTEAFF TGCACCAGCAGCCATACCGGGACTTCGAACACTGAAGCTTTCTTT
TRBJ1-4 TRBD1 TRBV6-6 once CASSSGGEHEKLFF TGTGCCAGCAGTTCAGGGGGCGAGCACGAAAAACTGTTTTTT
TRBJ2-1 - TRBV19 few CASGSNEQFF TGTGCCAGTGGCTCAAATGAGCAGTTCTTC
TRBJ1-3 - TRBV19 - CASSARGSSGNTIYF TGTGCCAGTAGTGCCAGGGGTAGCTCTGGAAACACCATATATTTT
TRBJ2-7 TRBD2 TRBV19 - CASSLAGSSYEQYF TGTGCCAGTAGCTTAGCGGGTAGCTCCTACGAGCAGTACTTC
TRBJ1-2 TRBD1 TRBV7-9 - CASSQGQVYGYTF TGTGCCAGCAGCCAGGGACAGGTTTATGGCTACACCTTC
TRBJ1-6 - TRBV6-1 - CASSEIEINNSPLHF TGTGCCAGCAGTGAAATTGAAATCAATAATTCACCCCTCCACTTT
TRBJ1-1 - TRBV28 - CASLRRAGKETEAFF TGTGCCAGTTTGAGACGGGCAGGGAAAGAGACTGAAGCTTTCTTT
TRBJ2-1 - TRBV19 - CASSIRGPYNEQFF TGTGCCAGTAGTATCCGAGGGCCCTACAATGAGCAGTTCTTC
TRBJ1-6 - TRBV28 - CASSLIGGMSSYNSPLHF TGTGCCAGCAGTTTGATTGGGGGCATGAGCTCCTATAATTCACCCCTCCACTTT